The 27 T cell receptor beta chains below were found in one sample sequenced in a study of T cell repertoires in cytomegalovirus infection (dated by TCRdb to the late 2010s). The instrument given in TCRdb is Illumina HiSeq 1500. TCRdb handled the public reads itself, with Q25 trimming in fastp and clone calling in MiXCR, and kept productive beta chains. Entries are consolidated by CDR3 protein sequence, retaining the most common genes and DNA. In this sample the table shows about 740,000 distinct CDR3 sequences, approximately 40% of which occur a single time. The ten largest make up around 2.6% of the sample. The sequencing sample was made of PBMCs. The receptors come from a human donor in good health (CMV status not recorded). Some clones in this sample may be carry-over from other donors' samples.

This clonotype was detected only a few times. CDR3 nucleotide sequence: TGTGCCAGCAGTGTTGCGACAGGGGGTCTATATCAGCCCCAGCATTTT. Translating it yields CASSVATGGLYQPQHF. The genes are TRBV6-1 and TRBJ1-5; 9 bases map to TRBD1. With 4 bases clipped from V and 5 bases from J, the junction kept 9 bases outside the gene matches. The CDR3 consists of 16 residues. The V gene's germline CDR1 is MNHNS and CDR2 SASEGT.

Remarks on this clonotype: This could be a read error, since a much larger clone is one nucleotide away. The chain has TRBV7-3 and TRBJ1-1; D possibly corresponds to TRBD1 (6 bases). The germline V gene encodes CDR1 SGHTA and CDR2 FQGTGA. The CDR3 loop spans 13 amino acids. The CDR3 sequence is CASSFGQNTDAFF. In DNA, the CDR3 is TGTGCCAGCAGCTTCGGACAGAACACTGACGCTTTCTTT.

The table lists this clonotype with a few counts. CDR3 nucleotide sequence: TGTGCCAGCAGGCGGACCACCTCTGCTAACTATGGCTACACCTTC. This gives the protein CASRRTTSANYGYTF. This chain joins TRBV2 and TRBJ1-2; no firm D call. The CDR3 runs to 15 residues. CDR1 SNHLY and CDR2 FYNNEI come from the germline V gene. V lost 6 bases, J lost 0 bases, and 14 bases lay in between.

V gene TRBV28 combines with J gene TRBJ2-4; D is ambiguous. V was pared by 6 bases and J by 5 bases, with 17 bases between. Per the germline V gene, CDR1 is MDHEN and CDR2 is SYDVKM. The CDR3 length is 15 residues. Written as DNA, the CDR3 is TGTGCCAGCAGAACAACTGTACTTAGCCAAAACATTCAGTACTTC. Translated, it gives CASRTTVLSQNIQYF.

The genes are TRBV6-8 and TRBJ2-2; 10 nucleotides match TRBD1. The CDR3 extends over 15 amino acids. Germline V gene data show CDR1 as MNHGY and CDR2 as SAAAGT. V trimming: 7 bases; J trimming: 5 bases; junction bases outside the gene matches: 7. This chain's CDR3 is CASTPGTGETGELFF. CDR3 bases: TGTGCCAGCACCCCGGGGACAGGGGAAACCGGGGAGCTGTTTTTT.

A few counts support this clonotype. The CDR3 DNA sequence: TGTGCCAGCCGAGCGGGGGAGGGCACCTACAATGAGCAGTTCTTC. Its translation is CASRAGEGTYNEQFF. The rearrangement uses TRBV28 and TRBJ2-1, with TRBD2 identical over 8 bases. CDR3 length: 15 amino acids. The germline V gene encodes CDR1 MDHEN and CDR2 SYDVKM. V lost 8 bases to trimming and J lost 2 bases; unmatched junction nucleotides: 8.

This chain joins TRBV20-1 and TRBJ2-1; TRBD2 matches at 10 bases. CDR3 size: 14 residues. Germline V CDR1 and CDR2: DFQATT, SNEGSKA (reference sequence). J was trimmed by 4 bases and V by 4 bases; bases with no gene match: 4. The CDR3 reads CSATSGGLYNEQFF. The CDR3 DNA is TGCAGTGCTACTAGCGGGGGACTTTACAATGAGCAGTTCTTC.

CDR3 coding DNA: TGCAGCTGCTCGAACAATGAGCAGTTCTTC. Translated: CSCSNNEQFF. The V call is TRBV29-1, the J call TRBJ2-1, with D hard to call. In germline, CDR1 is SQVTM, CDR2 ANQGSEA. V was clipped by 8 bases and J by 5 bases, with 7 bases between them. The CDR3 has 10 amino acids.

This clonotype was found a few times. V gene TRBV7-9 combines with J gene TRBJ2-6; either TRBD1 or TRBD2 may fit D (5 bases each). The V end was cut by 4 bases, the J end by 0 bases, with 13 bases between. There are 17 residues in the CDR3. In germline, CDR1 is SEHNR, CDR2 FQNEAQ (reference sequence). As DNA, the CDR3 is TGTGCCAGCAGCTCTGGGGGACCAGCCTCTGGGGCCAACGTCCTGACTTTC. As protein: CASSSGGPASGANVLTF.

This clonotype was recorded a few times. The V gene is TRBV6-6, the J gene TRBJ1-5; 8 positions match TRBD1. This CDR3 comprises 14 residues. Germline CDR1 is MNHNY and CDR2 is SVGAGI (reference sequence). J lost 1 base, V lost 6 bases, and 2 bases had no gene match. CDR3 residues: CASRQGGSNQPQHF. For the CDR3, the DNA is TGTGCCAGCAGACAGGGGGGAAGCAATCAGCCCCAGCATTTT.

The CDR3 reads CASRPRDRGSYEQYF. DNA for the CDR3: TGTGCCAGCAGGCCCCGGGACAGGGGTTCCTACGAGCAGTACTTC. The rearrangement uses TRBV6-2 or TRBV6-3 and TRBJ2-7, with 10 positions matching TRBD1. Losses at the gene ends were 6 bases for V and 1 base for J; bases not matched to a gene: 6. This CDR3 is 15 amino acids long. Per the germline V gene, CDR1 is MNHEY and CDR2 is SVGEGT.

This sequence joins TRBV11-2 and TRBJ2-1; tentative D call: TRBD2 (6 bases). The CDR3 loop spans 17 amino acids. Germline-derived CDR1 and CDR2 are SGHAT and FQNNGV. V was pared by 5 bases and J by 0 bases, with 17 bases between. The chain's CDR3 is CASSPFLEGVSYNEQFF. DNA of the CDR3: TGTGCCAGCAGCCCCTTTTTGGAGGGAGTCTCCTACAATGAGCAGTTCTTC.

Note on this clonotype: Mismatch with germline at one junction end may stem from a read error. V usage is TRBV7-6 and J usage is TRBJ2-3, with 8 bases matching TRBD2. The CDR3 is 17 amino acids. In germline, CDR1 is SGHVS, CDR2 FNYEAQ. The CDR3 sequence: CASSPWTSSGNTDTPYF. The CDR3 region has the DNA TGTGCCAGCAGCCCCTGGACTAGCAGTGGGAACACAGATACGCCGTATTTT.

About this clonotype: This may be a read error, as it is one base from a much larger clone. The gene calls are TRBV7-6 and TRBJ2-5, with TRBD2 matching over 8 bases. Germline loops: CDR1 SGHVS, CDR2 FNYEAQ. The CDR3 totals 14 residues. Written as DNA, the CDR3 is TGTGCCAGAAGCTTAGCGGCTAGCGGGGAGACCCAGTACTTC. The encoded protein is CARSLAASGETQYF.

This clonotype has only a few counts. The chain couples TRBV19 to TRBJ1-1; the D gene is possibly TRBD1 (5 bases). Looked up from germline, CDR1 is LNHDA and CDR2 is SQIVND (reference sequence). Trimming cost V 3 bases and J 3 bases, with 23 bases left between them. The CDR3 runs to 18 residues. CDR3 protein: CASSIGPAASGGDTEAFF. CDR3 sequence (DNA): TGTGCCAGTAGTATCGGACCAGCGGCCTCGGGAGGGGACACTGAAGCTTTCTTT.

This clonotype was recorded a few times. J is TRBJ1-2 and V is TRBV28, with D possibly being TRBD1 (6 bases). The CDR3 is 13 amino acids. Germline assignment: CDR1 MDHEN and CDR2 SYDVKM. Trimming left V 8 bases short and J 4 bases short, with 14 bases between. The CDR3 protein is CASRGDKRYGYTF. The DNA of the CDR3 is TGTGCCAGCCGCGGGGACAAGCGCTATGGCTACACCTTC.

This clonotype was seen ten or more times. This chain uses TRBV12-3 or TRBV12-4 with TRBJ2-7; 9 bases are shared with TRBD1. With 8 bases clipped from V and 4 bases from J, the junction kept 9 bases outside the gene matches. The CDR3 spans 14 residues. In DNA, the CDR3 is TGTGCCAGCGCCTCGCGGGACAGGGAGTACGAGCAGTACTTC. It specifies CASASRDREYEQYF.

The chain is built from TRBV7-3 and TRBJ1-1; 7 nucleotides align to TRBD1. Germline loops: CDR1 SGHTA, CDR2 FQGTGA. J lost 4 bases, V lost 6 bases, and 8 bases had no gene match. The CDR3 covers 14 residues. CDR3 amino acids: CASSRQGGVTEAFF. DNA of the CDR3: TGTGCCAGCAGTCGACAGGGTGGAGTCACTGAAGCTTTCTTT.

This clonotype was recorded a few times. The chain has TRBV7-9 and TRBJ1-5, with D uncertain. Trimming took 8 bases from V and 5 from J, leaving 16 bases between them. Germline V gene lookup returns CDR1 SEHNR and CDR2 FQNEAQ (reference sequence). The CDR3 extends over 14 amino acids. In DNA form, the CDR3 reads TGTGCCAGCCGATCCGACACCCTCCATCAGCCCCAGCATTTT. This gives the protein CASRSDTLHQPQHF.

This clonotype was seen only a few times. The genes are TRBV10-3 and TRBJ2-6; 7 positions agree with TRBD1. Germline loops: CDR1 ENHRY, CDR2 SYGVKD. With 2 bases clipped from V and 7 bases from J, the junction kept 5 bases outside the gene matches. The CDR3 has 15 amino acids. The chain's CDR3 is CAISEGTVKANVLTF. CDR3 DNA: TGTGCCATCAGTGAGGGGACAGTTAAAGCCAACGTCCTGACTTTC.

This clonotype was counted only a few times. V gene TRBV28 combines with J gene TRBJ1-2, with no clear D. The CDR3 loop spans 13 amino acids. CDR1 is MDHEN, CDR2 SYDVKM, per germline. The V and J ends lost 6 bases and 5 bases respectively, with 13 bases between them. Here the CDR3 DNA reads TGTGCCAGCAGAGCGACCGCAGAATATGGCTACACCTTC. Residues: CASRATAEYGYTF.

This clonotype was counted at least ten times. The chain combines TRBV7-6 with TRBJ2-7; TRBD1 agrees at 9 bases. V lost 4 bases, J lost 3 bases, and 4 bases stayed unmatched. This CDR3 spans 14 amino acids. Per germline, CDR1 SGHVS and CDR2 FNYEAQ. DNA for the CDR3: TGTGCCAGCAGCTCCCGGACAGGGGACTACGAGCAGTACTTC. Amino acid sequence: CASSSRTGDYEQYF. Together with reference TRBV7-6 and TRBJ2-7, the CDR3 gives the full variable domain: GAGVSQSPRYKVTKRGQDVALRCDPISGHVSLYWYRQALGQGPEFLTYFNYEAQQDKSGLPNDRFSAERPEGSISTLTIQRTEQRDSAMYRCASSSRTGDYEQYFGPGTRLTVT.

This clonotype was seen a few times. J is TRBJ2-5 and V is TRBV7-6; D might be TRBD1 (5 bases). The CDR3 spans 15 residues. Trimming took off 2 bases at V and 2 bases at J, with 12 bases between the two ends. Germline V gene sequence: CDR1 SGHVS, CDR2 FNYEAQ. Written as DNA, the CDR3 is TGTGCCAGCAGCTTACTTGCCAGGGCACAAGAGACCCAGTACTTC. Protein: CASSLLARAQETQYF.

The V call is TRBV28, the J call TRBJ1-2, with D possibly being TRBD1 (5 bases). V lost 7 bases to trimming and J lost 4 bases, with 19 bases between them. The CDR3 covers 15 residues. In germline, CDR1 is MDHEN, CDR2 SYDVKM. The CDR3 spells CASTPRDLATYGYTF. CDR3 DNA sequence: TGTGCCAGCACCCCCCGGGACTTAGCTACCTATGGCTACACCTTC.

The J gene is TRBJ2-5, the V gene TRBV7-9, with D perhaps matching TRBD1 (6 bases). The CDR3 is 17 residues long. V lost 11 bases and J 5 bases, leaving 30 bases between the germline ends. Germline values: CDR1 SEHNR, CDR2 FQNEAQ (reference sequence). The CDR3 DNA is TGTGCCCTCAGCTCAGTGGTCGAAACAGGGTTGAGGGAGACCCAGTACTTC. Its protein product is CALSSVVETGLRETQYF. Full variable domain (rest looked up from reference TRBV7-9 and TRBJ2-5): DTGVSQNPRHKITKRGQNVTFRCDPISEHNRLYWYRQTLGQGPEFLTYFQNEAQLEKSRLLSDRFSAERPKGSFSTLEIQRTEQGDSAMYLCALSSVVETGLRETQYFGPGTRLLVL.

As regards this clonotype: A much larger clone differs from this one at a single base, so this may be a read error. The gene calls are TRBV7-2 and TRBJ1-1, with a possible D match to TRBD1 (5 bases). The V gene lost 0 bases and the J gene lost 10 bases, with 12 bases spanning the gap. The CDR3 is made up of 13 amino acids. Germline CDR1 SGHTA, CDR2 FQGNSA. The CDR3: CASSLAVGGLAFF. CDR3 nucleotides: TGTGCCAGCAGCTTAGCGGTCGGGGGGTTAGCTTTCTTT.

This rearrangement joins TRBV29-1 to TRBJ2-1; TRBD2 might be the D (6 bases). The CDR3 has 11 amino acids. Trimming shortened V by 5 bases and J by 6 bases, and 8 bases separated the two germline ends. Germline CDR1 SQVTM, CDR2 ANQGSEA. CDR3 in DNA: TGCAGCGTTCTGGGAGGCAATGAGCAGTTCTTC. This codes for CSVLGGNEQFF.